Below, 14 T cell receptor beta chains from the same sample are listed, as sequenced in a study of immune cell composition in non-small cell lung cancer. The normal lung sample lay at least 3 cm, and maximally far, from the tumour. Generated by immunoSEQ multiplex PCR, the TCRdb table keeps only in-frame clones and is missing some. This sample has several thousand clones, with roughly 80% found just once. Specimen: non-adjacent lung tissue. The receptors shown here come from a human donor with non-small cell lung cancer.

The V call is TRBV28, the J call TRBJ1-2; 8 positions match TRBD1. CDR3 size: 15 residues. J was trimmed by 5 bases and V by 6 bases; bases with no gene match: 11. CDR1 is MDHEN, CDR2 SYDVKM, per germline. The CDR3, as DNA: TGTGCCAGCAGACCCACCGGCAGGGGGCCATATGGCTACACCTTC. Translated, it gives CASRPTGRGPYGYTF.

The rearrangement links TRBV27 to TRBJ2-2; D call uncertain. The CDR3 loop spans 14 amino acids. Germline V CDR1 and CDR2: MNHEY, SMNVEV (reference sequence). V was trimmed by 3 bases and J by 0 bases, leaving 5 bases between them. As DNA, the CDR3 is TGTGCCAGCAGTTTCCTGCCGAACACCGGGGAGCTGTTTTTT. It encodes CASSFLPNTGELFF.

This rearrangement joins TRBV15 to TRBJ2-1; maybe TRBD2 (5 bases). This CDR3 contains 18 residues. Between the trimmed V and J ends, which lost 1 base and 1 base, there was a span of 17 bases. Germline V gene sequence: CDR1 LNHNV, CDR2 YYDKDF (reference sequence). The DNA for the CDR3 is TGTGCCACCAGCAGAGGTTGGGAGTCCTCTGGATCCTACAATGAGCAGTTCTTC. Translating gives CATSRGWESSGSYNEQFF.

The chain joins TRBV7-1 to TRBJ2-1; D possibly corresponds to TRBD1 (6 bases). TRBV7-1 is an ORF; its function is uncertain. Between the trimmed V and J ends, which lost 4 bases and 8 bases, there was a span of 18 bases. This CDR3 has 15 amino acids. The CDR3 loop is CASSLGTGMTDEQFF. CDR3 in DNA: TGTGCCAGCAGCTTGGGCACAGGGATGACGGATGAGCAGTTCTTC.

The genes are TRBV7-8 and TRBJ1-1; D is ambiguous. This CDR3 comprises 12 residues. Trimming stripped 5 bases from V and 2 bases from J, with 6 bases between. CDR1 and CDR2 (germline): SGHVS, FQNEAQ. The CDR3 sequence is CASSPFNTEAFF. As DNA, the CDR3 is TGTGCCAGCAGCCCTTTTAACACTGAAGCTTTCTTT.

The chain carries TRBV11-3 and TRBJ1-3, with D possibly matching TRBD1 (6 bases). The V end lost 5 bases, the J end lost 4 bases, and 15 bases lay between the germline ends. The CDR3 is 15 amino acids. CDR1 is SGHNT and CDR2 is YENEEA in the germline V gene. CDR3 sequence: CASSPGGGQGNTIYF. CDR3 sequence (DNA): TGTGCCAGCAGCCCAGGTGGGGGCCAAGGAAACACCATATATTTT.

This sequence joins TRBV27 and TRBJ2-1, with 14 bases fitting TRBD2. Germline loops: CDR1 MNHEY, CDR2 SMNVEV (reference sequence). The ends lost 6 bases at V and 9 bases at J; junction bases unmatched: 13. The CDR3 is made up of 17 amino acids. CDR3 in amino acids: CASSMTSGRALVSEQFF. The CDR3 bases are TGTGCCAGCAGCATGACTAGCGGGAGGGCCTTAGTCAGTGAGCAGTTCTTC.

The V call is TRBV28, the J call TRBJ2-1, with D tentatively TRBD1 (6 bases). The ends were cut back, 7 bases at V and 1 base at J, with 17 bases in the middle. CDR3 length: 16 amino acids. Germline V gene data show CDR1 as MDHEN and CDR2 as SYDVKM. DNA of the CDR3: TGTGCCAGCACCCGATCCAGGGGATTTTCCTACAATGAGCAGTTCTTC. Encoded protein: CASTRSRGFSYNEQFF.

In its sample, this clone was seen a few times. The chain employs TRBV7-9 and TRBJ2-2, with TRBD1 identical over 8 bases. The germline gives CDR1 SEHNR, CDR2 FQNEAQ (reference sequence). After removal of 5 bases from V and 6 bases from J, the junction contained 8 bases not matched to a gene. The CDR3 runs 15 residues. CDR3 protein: CASSVRTGSSGELFF. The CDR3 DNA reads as TGTGCCAGCAGCGTGCGGACAGGGTCTTCCGGGGAGCTGTTTTTT.

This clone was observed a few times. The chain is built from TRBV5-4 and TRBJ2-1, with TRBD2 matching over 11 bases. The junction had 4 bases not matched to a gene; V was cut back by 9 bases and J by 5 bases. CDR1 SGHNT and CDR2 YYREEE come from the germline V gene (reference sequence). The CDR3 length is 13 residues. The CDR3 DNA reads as TGTGCCATTCTAGCGGGGGGTAACAATGAGCAGTTCTTC. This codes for CAILAGGNNEQFF.

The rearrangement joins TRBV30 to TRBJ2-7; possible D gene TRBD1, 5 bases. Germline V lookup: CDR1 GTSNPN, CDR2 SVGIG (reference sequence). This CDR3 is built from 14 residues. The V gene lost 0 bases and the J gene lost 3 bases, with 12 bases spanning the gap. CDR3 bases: TGTGCCTGGAGTGTGGTCAGGGCCGACTACGAGCAGTACTTC. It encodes CAWSVVRADYEQYF.

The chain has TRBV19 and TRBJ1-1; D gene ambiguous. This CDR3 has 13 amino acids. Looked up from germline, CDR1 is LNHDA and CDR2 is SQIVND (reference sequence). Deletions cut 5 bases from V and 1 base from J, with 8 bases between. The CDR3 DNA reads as TGTGCCAGTAGTGCCCTCAAGAACACTGAAGCTTTCTTT. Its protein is CASSALKNTEAFF.

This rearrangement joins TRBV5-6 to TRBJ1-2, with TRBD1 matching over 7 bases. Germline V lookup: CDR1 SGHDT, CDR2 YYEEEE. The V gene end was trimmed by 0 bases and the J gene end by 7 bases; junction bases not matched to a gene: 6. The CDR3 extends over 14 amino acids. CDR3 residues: CASSLGGQSRGYTF. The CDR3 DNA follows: TGTGCCAGCAGCTTGGGGGGACAGAGCCGTGGCTACACCTTC. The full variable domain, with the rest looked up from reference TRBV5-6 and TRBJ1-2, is DAGVTQSPTHLIKTRGQQVTLRCSPKSGHDTVSWYQQALGQGPQFIFQYYEEEERQRGNFPDRFSGHQFPNYSSELNVNALLLGDSALYLCASSLGGQSRGYTFGSGTRLTVV.

CDR3 DNA sequence: TGTGCCAGCAGCCCCCCGCCTAGCTCAGAGCAGTTCTTC. Translating it yields CASSPPPSSEQFF. The rearrangement links TRBV7-2 to TRBJ2-1, with D possibly matching TRBD2 (5 bases). Germline V gene data show CDR1 as SGHTA and CDR2 as FQGNSA. The CDR3 has 13 amino acids. Trimming took 5 bases from V and 10 from J, leaving 15 bases between them.